One sample yielded the 26 T cell receptor beta chains listed below, sequenced in a study of T cells after yellow fever vaccination. Via MiXCR, TCRdb re-called the 5' RACE reads, giving one row per CDR3 protein. The table has some 390,000 distinct CDR3 sequences, more than 5.5% seen once. Specimen: PBMCs, collected 5 days after the yellow fever booster vaccination. The receptors shown here come from a man aged 25-45 years who received the YFV17D yellow fever vaccine.

The genes are TRBV7-2 and TRBJ2-3, with TRBD2 as a possible D gene (7 bases). V gave up 8 bases and J gave up 7 bases, with 19 bases separating them. The CDR3 extends over 14 amino acids. Germline CDR1 SGHTA, CDR2 FQGNSA. CDR3 in DNA: TGTGCCAGCGCAGTGGGGGGGCGGGAAAATACGCAGTATTTT. Its translation is CASAVGGRENTQYF.

This clonotype turned up a few times. The rearrangement joins TRBV4-3 to TRBJ1-2; D is undetermined. The CDR3 sequence is 15 residues long. Trimming removed 1 base at V and 1 base at J, with 10 bases between. CDR1 is LGHNA and CDR2 is YSLEER in the germline V gene. The CDR3 reads CASSQGSPFNYGYTF. The CDR3 DNA follows: TGCGCCAGCAGCCAAGGCTCTCCTTTTAACTATGGCTACACCTTC.

This clonotype was seen a handful of times. The chain is built from TRBV18 and TRBJ2-5; D is unclear. The CDR3 loop spans 14 amino acids. V was shortened by 2 bases and J by 4 bases, with 11 bases between the two germline ends. Germline V gene lookup returns CDR1 KGHSH and CDR2 LQKENI. CDR3 sequence reads: CASSPWSRGETQYF. The CDR3 nucleotides are TGTGCCAGCTCACCATGGTCCCGCGGAGAGACCCAGTACTTC.

The CDR3 nucleotides read TGTGCCAGCAGCCTGGGACCTCACGGCGAGCAGTACTTC. This sequence encodes CASSLGPHGEQYF. The chain has TRBV7-9 and TRBJ2-7, with D possibly called TRBD1 or TRBD2 (5 bases each). The ends were cut back, 5 bases at V and 6 bases at J, with 14 bases in the middle. Per the germline V gene, CDR1 is SEHNR and CDR2 is FQNEAQ (reference sequence). CDR3 length: 13 amino acids.

This clonotype was counted many times. V gene TRBV7-2 combines with J gene TRBJ2-1; D gene ambiguous. Trimming left V 3 bases short and J 1 base short, with 10 bases between. Germline V CDR1 and CDR2: SGHTA, FQGNSA. CDR3 length: 15 amino acids. The CDR3 DNA reads TGTGCCAGCAGCTTGCAGTACAGATCCTACAATGAGCAGTTCTTC. This gives the protein CASSLQYRSYNEQFF.

This clonotype was observed a handful of times. The chain employs TRBV12-3 or TRBV12-4 and TRBJ2-1; tentatively, D is TRBD1 or TRBD2 (6 bases each). The CDR3 is 13 amino acids. V gave up 2 bases and J gave up 7 bases, with 9 bases separating them. The CDR3 loop reads CASSLPGANEQFF. The CDR3 coding sequence is TGTGCCAGCAGTTTACCGGGGGCAAATGAGCAGTTCTTC.

This clonotype was seen at least ten times. V gene TRBV21-1 combines with J gene TRBJ2-7; TRBD2, the table's D call, lacks a check against the DNA. TRBV21-1 is annotated as a pseudogene. The CDR3 extends over 17 amino acids. DNA of the CDR3: TGTGCCAGCACCTTTAAACAGTTGGTTGCTAGACACTACGAGCAGTACTTC. Translated, it gives CASTFKQLVARHYEQYF.

This clonotype was seen a few times. V and J are TRBV20-1 and TRBJ1-1; D unresolved. The CDR3 runs 13 residues. Germline values: CDR1 DFQATT, CDR2 SNEGSKA (reference sequence). The V end was cut by 5 bases, the J end by 5 bases, with 15 bases between. The chain's CDR3 is CSAFAPGKTEAFF. The CDR3 nucleotides are TGCAGTGCTTTCGCCCCCGGAAAAACTGAAGCTTTCTTT.

The V call is TRBV7-2, the J call TRBJ2-1; possibly TRBD1 for D (6 bases). Germline-derived CDR1 and CDR2 are SGHTA and FQGNSA. Trimming stripped 8 bases from V and 0 bases from J, with 20 bases between. The CDR3 covers 17 residues. The CDR3 protein is CASGRGRGVGSYNEQFF. In DNA form, the CDR3 reads TGTGCCAGCGGTCGGGGCAGGGGTGTCGGCTCCTACAATGAGCAGTTCTTC.

This clonotype has more than one count but fewer than ten. The V gene is TRBV5-6, the J gene TRBJ2-7; 11 bases line up with TRBD1. V trimming: 4 bases; J trimming: 6 bases; junction bases outside the gene matches: 12. The CDR3 sequence is 16 residues long. The germline gives CDR1 SGHDT, CDR2 YYEEEE. CDR3 nucleotides: TGTGCCAGCAGCGTATATACCGGGACAGGGGGTCTCGAGCAGTACTTC. Translated, it gives CASSVYTGTGGLEQYF. The entire variable domain, with the rest obtained from reference TRBV5-6 and TRBJ2-7, is as follows: DAGVTQSPTHLIKTRGQQVTLRCSPKSGHDTVSWYQQALGQGPQFIFQYYEEEERQRGNFPDRFSGHQFPNYSSELNVNALLLGDSALYLCASSVYTGTGGLEQYFGPGTRLTVT.

The chain carries TRBV7-2 and TRBJ2-1; no reliable D call. Germline V gene data show CDR1 as SGHTA and CDR2 as FQGNSA. Trimming shortened V by 1 base and J by 0 bases, and 10 bases separated the two germline ends. The CDR3 extends over 16 amino acids. This chain's CDR3 is CASSLGIEVSYNEQFF. CDR3 coding DNA: TGTGCCAGCAGCTTAGGGATCGAGGTCTCCTACAATGAGCAGTTCTTC.

This clonotype was counted at least ten times. The genes are TRBV10-3 and TRBJ2-3, with 8 bases identical to TRBD1. The V gene's germline CDR1 is ENHRY and CDR2 SYGVKD. CDR3 length: 16 residues. J lost 1 base, V lost 4 bases, and 7 bases had no gene match. The CDR3 nucleotides are TGTGCCATCAGTGCCGCAATGACAGGGGGCACAGATACGCAGTATTTT. Protein product: CAISAAMTGGTDTQYF.

This clonotype showed up many times. This rearrangement joins TRBV12-3 or TRBV12-4 to TRBJ2-1, with TRBD2 as a possible D gene (5 bases). Trimming stripped 6 bases from V and 7 bases from J, with 13 bases between. The CDR3 has 13 amino acids. The CDR3 sequence: CASSLGVGNEQFF. The DNA for the CDR3 is TGTGCCAGCAGCCTCGGGGTAGGGAATGAGCAGTTCTTC.

This chain links TRBV28 with TRBJ2-5; TRBD2 matches 10 bases. Looked up from germline, CDR1 is MDHEN and CDR2 is SYDVKM. After removal of 2 bases from V and 13 bases from J, the junction contained 7 bases not matched to a gene. CDR3 size: 13 residues. CDR3 in DNA: TGTGCCAGCAGTTTAGAGCTAGCGGGAGATTCGTACTTC. It codes for CASSLELAGDSYF.

This clonotype was found a few times. The chain is built from TRBV2 and TRBJ2-3; TRBD2 matches at 9 bases. The germline V gene encodes CDR1 SNHLY and CDR2 FYNNEI. This CDR3 contains 15 residues. J lost 4 bases, V lost 7 bases, and 9 bases had no gene match. This CDR3 is CASKVSGSLSDTQYF. CDR3 bases: TGTGCCAGCAAGGTTAGCGGGAGTTTGTCAGATACGCAGTATTTT.

This clonotype showed up just a few times. The chain joins TRBV20-1 to TRBJ1-2; no clear D gene. The CDR3 contains 11 residues. Germline values: CDR1 DFQATT, CDR2 SNEGSKA (reference sequence). V was clipped by 6 bases and J by 8 bases, with 13 bases between them. The CDR3 region is CSALGRGGYTF. The CDR3 region has the DNA TGCAGTGCCCTCGGACGAGGAGGCTACACCTTC.

A few counts support this clonotype. The gene calls are TRBV4-2 and TRBJ2-7; D gene ambiguous. Trimming removed 6 bases at V and 5 bases at J, with 17 bases between. The CDR3 loop spans 14 amino acids. Per the germline V gene, CDR1 is LGHNA and CDR2 is YNFKEQ. CDR3 in DNA: TGTGCCAGCAGTCCTGGCGCCCAAGGGCACGAGCAGTACTTC. It is translated as CASSPGAQGHEQYF.

Details on this clonotype: Compared with germline, one end of the junction differs, possibly owing to a read error. The rearrangement joins TRBV20-1 to TRBJ2-5; TRBD2 might be the D (6 bases). The V gene's germline CDR1 is DFQATT and CDR2 SNEGSKA (reference sequence). This CDR3 comprises 16 residues. CDR3: CCAPPWDSWYQETQYF. CDR3 nucleotides: TGCTGTGCCCCACCTTGGGACTCTTGGTACCAAGAGACCCAGTACTTC.

This clonotype was observed many times. The chain is built from TRBV11-2 and TRBJ2-6; the match to TRBD1 covers 10 bases. The CDR3 is 20 amino acids. The V and J ends lost 1 base and 0 bases, in that order; junction bases with no gene match: 9. Germline V gene sequence: CDR1 SGHAT, CDR2 FQNNGV. The CDR3 nucleotides read TGTGCCAGCAGCTTAGTTGGTGGGACAGGGGTGCCCTCTGGGGCCAACGTCCTGACTTTC. As protein: CASSLVGGTGVPSGANVLTF.

Many counts were recorded for this clonotype. DNA for the CDR3: TGTGCCAGCAGCTTGGGGCCAGGGGAGAACACCGGGGAGCTGTTTTTT. This codes for CASSLGPGENTGELFF. The V gene is TRBV5-6, the J gene TRBJ2-2, with a possible D match to TRBD1 (6 bases). This CDR3 region has 16 residues. V gave up 0 bases and J gave up 1 base, with 10 bases separating them. Germline V gene sequence: CDR1 SGHDT, CDR2 YYEEEE.

Many counts were recorded for this clonotype. V is TRBV7-2 and J is TRBJ2-7; D ambiguous. This CDR3 contains 13 residues. Germline CDR1 is SGHTA and CDR2 is FQGNSA. Trimming cost V 5 bases and J 0 bases, with 8 bases left between them. This CDR3 reads CASSLRVSYEQYF. CDR3 coding DNA: TGTGCCAGCAGCCTCCGGGTCTCCTACGAGCAGTACTTC.

The chain links TRBV5-1 to TRBJ2-5; D assignment may be TRBD1 or TRBD2 (6 bases each). V dropped 4 bases and J dropped 5 bases, with 15 bases sitting between them. CDR1 SGHRS and CDR2 YFSETQ come from the germline V gene. There are 14 residues in the CDR3. CDR3 amino acids: CASSVGAGGETQYF. DNA for the CDR3: TGCGCCAGCAGCGTCGGGGCCGGGGGCGAGACCCAGTACTTC.

This clonotype has just a few counts. This chain links TRBV3-1 with TRBJ2-7, with unresolved D. Trimming took off 4 bases at V and 6 bases at J, with 16 bases between the two ends. Germline lookup yields CDR1 LGHDT and CDR2 YNNKEL (reference sequence). This CDR3 contains 14 residues. The CDR3 DNA follows: TGTGCCAGCAGCCCCTCCGCTACAGTCCTCGAGCAGTACTTC. Protein product: CASSPSATVLEQYF.

This clonotype came up many times. V is TRBV19 and J is TRBJ2-1; unclear D gene. V was shortened by 2 bases and J by 7 bases, with 3 bases between the two germline ends. In germline, CDR1 is LNHDA, CDR2 SQIVND (reference sequence). This CDR3 is 11 amino acids long. This CDR3 is CASSIRNEQFF. DNA for the CDR3: TGTGCCAGTAGTATACGGAATGAGCAGTTCTTC.

This clonotype came up a few times. The CDR3 reads CSGTSGRLEETQYF. CDR3 nucleotide sequence: TGCAGTGGGACTAGCGGGAGGTTGGAGGAGACCCAGTACTTC. The chain is built from TRBV20-1 and TRBJ2-5, with 14 bases lining up with TRBD2. The germline V gene encodes CDR1 DFQATT and CDR2 SNEGSKA (reference sequence). This CDR3 region has 14 residues. V shed 7 bases and J 5 bases; nucleotides not matched to a gene: 6.

This clonotype came up many times. At one boundary the junction diverges from the germline segment, which might be a read error. The chain employs TRBV20-1 and TRBJ2-3; D possibly corresponds to TRBD1 (6 bases). Germline V lookup: CDR1 DFQATT, CDR2 SNEGSKA (reference sequence). This CDR3 comprises 15 residues. CDR3 loop: CSAGDTGFRTDTQYF. As DNA, the CDR3 is TGCAGTGCTGGAGATACAGGGTTCCGAACAGATACGCAGTATTTT.